The following is a T cell receptor beta chain sequence with its context. Its antigen is not known. PCR amplification relied on 60 Vbeta primers (plus 13 Jbeta primers). Repertoires were generated with immunoSEQ multiplex PCR, while TCRdb's copy carries only in-frame clones and drops some. The sample yields 100,000 to 150,000 clones, about 74% seen once. This record comes from a study of cytomegalovirus exposure and HLA in healthy donors. The study's findings and limits: Researchers reported from a later analysis that most CMV-associated TCR beta chains appeared HLA-restricted. Later analysis associated a missense DCLRE1C variant with TCR beta V- and J-gene trimming.

The clonotype originates from a woman between 50 and 59 years old in good health and CMV-seropositive. Material: PBMCs.

The DNA for the CDR3 is TGTGCCATCAGATACCAGGGGCGAGGAGGCTACACCTTC. Translation: CAIRYQGRGGYTF. The chain recombines TRBV10-3 with TRBJ1-2; D perhaps matches TRBD1 (6 bases). This CDR3 has 13 amino acids. The germline V and J ends were trimmed by 6 bases and 8 bases, with 16 bases remaining between them. Germline V lookup: CDR1 ENHRY, CDR2 SYGVKD.